A selection of T cell receptor beta chains follows, all from one sample in a study of OX40 agonist ivuxolimab in advanced cancers. Sequenced by immunoSEQ multiplex PCR; TCRdb stores in-frame clones only, minus some. The top ten hold approximately 0.56% of the sample, which has 66,000 or so clones, about four fifths seen once. The sample consisted of CD4+ or CD8+ T cells sorted from blood, taken in a trial of the OX40 agonist ivuxolimab. The origin of the receptors is an adult with an advanced solid tumor such as melanoma, head and neck, liver or kidney cancer. CDR3s include the opening cysteine and the closing phenylalanine or tryptophan. The order of the fields is J gene, clone size, V gene, D gene, CDR3 protein, CDR3 DNA. D genes are given only for firm matches. Clone size is stated in some rows and not others, as once, few, many or a class when expanded.

TRBJ2-3 once TRBV7-9 . CASSPGGGRTDTQYF TGTGCCAGCAGCCCAGGGGGCGGGAGGACAGATACGCAGTATTTT
TRBJ2-1 . TRBV9 TRBD2 CASSVNPGLAGGNRNEQFF TGTGCCAGCAGCGTTAACCCCGGACTAGCGGGAGGCAATCGCAATGAGCAGTTCTTC
TRBJ2-2 . TRBV6-1 . CASDSLWRSGELFF TGTGCCAGCGACTCTCTTTGGAGATCCGGGGAGCTGTTTTTT
TRBJ1-1 . TRBV19 . CASSITTAPEAFF TGTGCCAGTAGTATAACGACGGCCCCTGAAGCTTTCTTT
TRBJ1-4 . TRBV6-5 TRBD1 CASGRGGPREKLFF TGTGCCAGCGGTCGAGGGGGCCCACGTGAAAAACTGTTTTTT
TRBJ1-1 . TRBV4-2 . CASSHPPNRENTEAFF TGTGCCAGCAGCCACCCGCCAAACAGGGAGAACACTGAAGCTTTCTTT
TRBJ2-7 . TRBV18 TRBD1 CASSPGQGTSYEQYF TGTGCCAGCTCACCAGGACAGGGGACCTCCTACGAGCAGTACTTC
TRBJ1-1 . TRBV28 TRBD1 CASSGEGAVTEAFF TGTGCCAGCAGTGGGGAGGGGGCGGTAACTGAAGCTTTCTTT
TRBJ2-5 . TRBV5-1 . CASSRTGVRETQYF TGCGCCAGCAGCCGTACGGGAGTACGGGAGACCCAGTACTTC
TRBJ2-3 . TRBV10-3 . CATGTPLGTDTQYF TGTGCCACTGGGACCCCCCTGGGCACAGATACGCAGTATTTT
TRBJ2-7 . TRBV28 . CASSTGGSSYEQYF TGTGCCAGCAGTACCGGGGGAAGCTCCTACGAGCAGTACTTC
TRBJ2-7 . TRBV6-5 . CASSRKGFDEQYF TGTGCCAGCAGCCGAAAGGGTTTCGACGAGCAGTACTTC
TRBJ1-1 . TRBV18 . CASSEPTVDSEAFF TGTGCCAGCTCGGAGCCCACTGTGGACAGTGAAGCTTTCTTT
TRBJ2-2 . TRBV28 TRBD2 CASYSSGSGTGELFF TGTGCCAGCTACTCTAGCGGGAGTGGTACCGGGGAGCTGTTTTTT
TRBJ2-2 . TRBV11-2 TRBD1 CASSQTGAGELFF TGTGCCAGCAGCCAAACAGGGGCCGGGGAGCTGTTTTTT
TRBJ2-1 . TRBV11-2 . CASSLVTLEQFF TGTGCCAGCAGCTTAGTAACCCTTGAGCAGTTCTTC
TRBJ2-3 . TRBV5-1 . CASSPGGWTDTQYF TGCGCCAGCAGCCCGGGGGGCTGGACAGATACGCAGTATTTT
TRBJ2-2 . TRBV19 . CASRNTGELFF TGTGCCAGTAGGAACACCGGGGAGCTGTTTTTT
TRBJ2-5 . TRBV28 . CASSFWRGETQYF TGTGCCAGCAGTTTTTGGAGGGGAGAGACCCAGTACTTC
TRBJ1-2 . TRBV11-2 . CASSLDLAAHYGYTF TGTGCCAGCAGCTTAGATCTGGCAGCCCACTATGGCTACACCTTC
TRBJ1-1 . TRBV29-1 . CSVSEGTEAFF TGCAGCGTTTCAGAGGGCACTGAAGCTTTCTTT
TRBJ2-1 . TRBV5-1 . CASRGYNEQFF TGCGCCAGCAGGGGGTACAATGAGCAGTTCTTC
TRBJ1-6 . TRBV9 . CASSADSDSPLHF TGTGCCAGCAGCGCGGACAGCGATTCACCCCTCCACTTT
TRBJ2-5 . TRBV5-6 TRBD1 CASSPRTGAKETQYF TGTGCCAGCAGCCCCCGGACAGGAGCTAAAGAGACCCAGTACTTC
TRBJ1-1 . TRBV10-1 . CASSVPGNTEAFF TGCGCCAGCAGTGTACCGGGGAACACTGAAGCTTTCTTT
TRBJ1-2 few TRBV2 . CASSEDRDAGYTF TGTGCCAGCAGTGAAGACAGGGACGCTGGCTACACCTTC
TRBJ2-5 once TRBV19 TRBD2 CASSSGLAQETQYF TGTGCCAGTAGTTCTGGACTAGCGCAAGAGACCCAGTACTTC
TRBJ1-4 . TRBV29-1 TRBD1 CSVATGTANEKLFF TGCAGCGTTGCAACCGGGACAGCTAATGAAAAACTGTTTTTT
TRBJ2-1 once TRBV6-6 . CASRRTELPYNEQFF TGTGCCAGCAGACGGACCGAGCTGCCTTACAATGAGCAGTTCTTC
TRBJ2-7 few TRBV7-9 . CASSLEATPIWSYEQYF TGTGCCAGCAGCTTAGAAGCCACACCCATCTGGTCCTACGAGCAGTACTTC
TRBJ2-3 . TRBV7-3 . CASSPSSVRDTQYF TGTGCCAGCAGCCCATCGTCGGTCCGAGATACGCAGTATTTT
TRBJ2-1 . TRBV27 . CASSFTAGGMGNEQFF TGTGCCAGCAGTTTCACGGCTGGTGGGATGGGCAATGAGCAGTTCTTC
TRBJ2-2 . TRBV6-6 . CASTDREPANTGELFF TGTGCCAGCACGGACCGAGAACCGGCGAACACCGGGGAGCTGTTTTTT